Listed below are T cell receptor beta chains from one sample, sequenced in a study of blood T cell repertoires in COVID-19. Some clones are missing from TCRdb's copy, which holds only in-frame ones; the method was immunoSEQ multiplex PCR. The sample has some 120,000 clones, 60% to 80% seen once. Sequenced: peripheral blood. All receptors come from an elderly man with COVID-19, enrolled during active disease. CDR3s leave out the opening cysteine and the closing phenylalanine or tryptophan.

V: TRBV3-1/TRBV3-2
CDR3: ASSQGTPLSYEQY

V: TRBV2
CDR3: ASRIGQGGNTEAF

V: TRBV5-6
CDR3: ASSLGGAEYEQY

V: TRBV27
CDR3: ASSSRQGSNEKLF

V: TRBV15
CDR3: ATSRDRQISNQPQH

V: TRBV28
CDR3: ASSFGSGVFNQPQH

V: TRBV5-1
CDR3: ASSRPGTDNTEAF

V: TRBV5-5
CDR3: ASSLVDRGLISYGYT

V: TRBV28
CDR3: ASSETGGSGNTIY

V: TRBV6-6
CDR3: ASTPRVNTEAF

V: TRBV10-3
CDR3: AISESSPRDYEQY

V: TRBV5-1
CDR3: ASSLDGTGYYEQY

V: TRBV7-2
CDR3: ASSSPGFQPQH

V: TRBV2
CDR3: ASSELGGNQPQH

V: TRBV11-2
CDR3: ATSEGRDEQY

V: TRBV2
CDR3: ASNSGRWADTQY

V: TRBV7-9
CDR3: ASSHRLVLTDTQY

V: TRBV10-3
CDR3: AIGDSSTNSPLH

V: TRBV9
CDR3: ASSVEGGSGTDTQY

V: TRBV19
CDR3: ASSLLQGANT

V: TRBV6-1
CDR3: ASSETGRGRNQPQH

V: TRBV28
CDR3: ASSFNRGGSYEQY

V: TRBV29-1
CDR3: SPTSGSRETQY

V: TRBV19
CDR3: ASRMVQGINQPQH

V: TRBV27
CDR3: ASRPSYGRAIEQF

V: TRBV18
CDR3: ASSIQGDQPQH

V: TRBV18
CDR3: ASSPTTGPYGYT

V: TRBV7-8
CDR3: ASSLERAGWPQH

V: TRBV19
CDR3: ASSILTGQGAYNEQF

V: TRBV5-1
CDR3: ASSFTGSPTSSGNTIY

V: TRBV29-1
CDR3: SVESALSRRF

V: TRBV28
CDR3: ASSLGQFYGYT

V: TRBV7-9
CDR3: ASSLVEDTQY

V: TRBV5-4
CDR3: ASSPGEDYNEQF

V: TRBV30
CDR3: AWSVLWGGAF

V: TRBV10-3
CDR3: AISEGQGDYGYT

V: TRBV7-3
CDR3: ASSFAGGETQY

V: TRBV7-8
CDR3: ASSSQRGLEEKLF

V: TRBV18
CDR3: ASSPRLAGGLDEQF

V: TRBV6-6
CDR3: ASSYSEKLF

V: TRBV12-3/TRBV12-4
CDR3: ASSPTGGYEQY

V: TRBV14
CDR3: ASSLGGTGGPARRNEF

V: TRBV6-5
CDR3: ASSGTSYTQY

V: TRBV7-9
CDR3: ASSLVGPGGSYNEQF

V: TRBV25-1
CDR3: ASSADRVVNTEAF

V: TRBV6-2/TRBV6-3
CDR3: ASSSGTGKTEAF

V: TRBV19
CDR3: ASSRDRGDETQY

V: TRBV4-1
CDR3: ASSQERGTGELF

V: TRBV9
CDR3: ASSVATGQPGELF

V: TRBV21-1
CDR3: ASSSQSLGQLYGYT

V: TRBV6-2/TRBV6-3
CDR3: ASSGDTQAQPQH

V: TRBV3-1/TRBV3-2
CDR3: ASSRQGYGYT

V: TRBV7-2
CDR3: ASSRGTSGAGELF

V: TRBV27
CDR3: ASSLTPGGASQPQH

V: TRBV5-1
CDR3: ASRAKEGSDTQY

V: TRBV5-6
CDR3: ASSSFGGYT